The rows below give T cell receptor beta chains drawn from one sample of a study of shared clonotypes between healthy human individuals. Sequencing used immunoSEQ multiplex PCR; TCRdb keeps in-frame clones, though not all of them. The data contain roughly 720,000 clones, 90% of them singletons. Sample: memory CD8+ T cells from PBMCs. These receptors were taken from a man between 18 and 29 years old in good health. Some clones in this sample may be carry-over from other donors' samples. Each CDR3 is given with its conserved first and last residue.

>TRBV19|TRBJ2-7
CASSIGAAHEQYF
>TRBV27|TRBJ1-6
CASREDSNSPLHF
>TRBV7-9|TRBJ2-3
CASSLVQGTDTQYF
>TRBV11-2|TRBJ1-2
CASSLGSGGYTF
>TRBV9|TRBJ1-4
CASSVGDGGEKLFF
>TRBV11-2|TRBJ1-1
CASSLGKNTEAFF
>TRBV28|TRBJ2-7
CASSTLTGYEQYF
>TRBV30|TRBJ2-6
CAWSLGSGANVLTF
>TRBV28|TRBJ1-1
CASSLAGGDTEAFF
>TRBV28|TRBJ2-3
CASSFASVESTDTQYF
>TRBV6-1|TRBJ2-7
CASHGQGISYEQYF
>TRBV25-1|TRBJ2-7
CASRAWGQKYEQYF
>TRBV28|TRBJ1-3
CASSPGTGSGNTIYF
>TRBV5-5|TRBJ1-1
CASSPWLNTEAFF
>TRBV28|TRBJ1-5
CASSHPRRGLGNQPQHF
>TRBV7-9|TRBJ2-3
CASSQGTSGIRVDTQYF
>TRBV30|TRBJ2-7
CAWKTGAAYEQYF
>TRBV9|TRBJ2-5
CASSVEGTGGVTQYF
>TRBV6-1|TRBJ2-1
CASTPGLAVYNEQFF
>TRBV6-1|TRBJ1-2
CASSQDDGYTF
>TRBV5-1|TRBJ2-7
CASSLTGGGGNEQYF
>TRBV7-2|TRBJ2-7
CASSSAGTSYYEQYF
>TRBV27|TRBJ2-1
CASSLWRVGGNEQFF
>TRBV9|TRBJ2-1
CASSPHRSRNEQFF
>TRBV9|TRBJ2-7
CASSPTGLSYEQYF
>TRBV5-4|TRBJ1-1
CASSFSSGAPVAFF
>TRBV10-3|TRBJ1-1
CAINRQTNTEAFF
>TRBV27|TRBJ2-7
CASGNDGGVREQYF
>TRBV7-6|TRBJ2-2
CASRLGGELFF
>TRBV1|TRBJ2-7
CTSSQDRLARYEQYF
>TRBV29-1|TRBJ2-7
CSVPGQLGYEQYF
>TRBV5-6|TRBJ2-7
CASSLVPFEQYF
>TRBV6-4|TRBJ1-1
CASTAIGMNTEAFF
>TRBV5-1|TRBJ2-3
CASSLIVEGLGDTQYF
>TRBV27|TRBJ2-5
CASSFRETQYF
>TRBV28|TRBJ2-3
CASSLKGLYTDTQYF
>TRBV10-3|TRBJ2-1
CAAGDNEQFF
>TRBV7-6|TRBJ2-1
CASSLRTVSSYNEQFF
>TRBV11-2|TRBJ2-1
CASSIKLPGLANNEQFF